The entry below gives a single TCR beta chain sequence along with its context. This sample is drawn from a study of cytomegalovirus exposure and HLA in healthy donors. Using immunoSEQ multiplex PCR, the repertoire was profiled, and TCRdb retains in-frame clones only, with some absent. The sample carries 200,000 to 250,000 clones, approximately 87% recorded once. Trimming stripped 1 base from V and 7 bases from J, with 14 bases between. The CDR3 consists of 14 residues. Germline V gene lookup returns CDR1 LNHNV and CDR2 YYDKDF (reference sequence). This sequence joins TRBV15 and TRBJ2-7; possibly TRBD2 for D (6 bases). Sequencing was done on a sample of PBMCs. The TCR was taken from a woman younger than 30 in good health and CMV-seronegative. The CDR3 DNA sequence: TGTGCCACCAGCAGAGCCGGGAGTGGGGGGGAGCAGTACTTC. It translates to CATSRAGSGGEQYF.